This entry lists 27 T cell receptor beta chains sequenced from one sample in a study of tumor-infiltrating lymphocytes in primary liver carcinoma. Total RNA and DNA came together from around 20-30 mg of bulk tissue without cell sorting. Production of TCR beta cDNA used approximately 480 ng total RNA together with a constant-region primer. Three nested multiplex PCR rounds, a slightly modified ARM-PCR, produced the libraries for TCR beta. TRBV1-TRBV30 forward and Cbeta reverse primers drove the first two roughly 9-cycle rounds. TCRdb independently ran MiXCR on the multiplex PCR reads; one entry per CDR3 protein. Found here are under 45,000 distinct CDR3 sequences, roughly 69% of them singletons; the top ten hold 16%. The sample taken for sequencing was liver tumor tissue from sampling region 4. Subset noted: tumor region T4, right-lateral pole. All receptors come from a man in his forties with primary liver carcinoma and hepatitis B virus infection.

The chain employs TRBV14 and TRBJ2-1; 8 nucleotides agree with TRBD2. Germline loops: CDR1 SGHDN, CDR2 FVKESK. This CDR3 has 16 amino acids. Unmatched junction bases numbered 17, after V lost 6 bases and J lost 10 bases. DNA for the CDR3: TGTGCCAGCAGTACCGTAGCGGGATGGGTAAACGACGAGCAGTTCTTC. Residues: CASSTVAGWVNDEQFF.

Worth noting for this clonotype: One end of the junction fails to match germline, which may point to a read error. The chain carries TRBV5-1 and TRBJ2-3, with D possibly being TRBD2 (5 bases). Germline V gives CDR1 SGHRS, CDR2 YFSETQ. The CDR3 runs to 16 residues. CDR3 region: CANSLNGRASRDTQYF. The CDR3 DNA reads TGCGCCAACAGCTTGAACGGCCGTGCTAGCAGGGATACGCAGTATTTT.

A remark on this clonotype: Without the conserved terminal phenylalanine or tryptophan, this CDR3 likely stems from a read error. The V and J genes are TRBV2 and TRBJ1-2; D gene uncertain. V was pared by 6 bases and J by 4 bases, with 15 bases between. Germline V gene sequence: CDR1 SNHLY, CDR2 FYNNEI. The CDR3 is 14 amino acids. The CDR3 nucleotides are TGTGCCAGCAGAAGATCCGACATAAGCTATGGCTACACCTTA. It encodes CASRRSDISYGYTL.

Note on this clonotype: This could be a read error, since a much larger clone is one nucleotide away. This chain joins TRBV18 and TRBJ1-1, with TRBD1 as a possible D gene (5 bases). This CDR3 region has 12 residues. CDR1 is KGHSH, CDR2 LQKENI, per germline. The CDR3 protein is CANSPGWTEAFF. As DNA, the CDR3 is TGTGCCAACTCACCAGGGTGGACTGAAGCTTTCTTT.

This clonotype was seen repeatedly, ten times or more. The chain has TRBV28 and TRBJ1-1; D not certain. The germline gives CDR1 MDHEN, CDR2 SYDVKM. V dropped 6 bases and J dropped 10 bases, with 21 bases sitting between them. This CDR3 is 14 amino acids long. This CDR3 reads CASRFPGFSNGAFF. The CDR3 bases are TGTGCCAGCAGATTCCCCGGGTTCTCCAACGGAGCTTTCTTT.

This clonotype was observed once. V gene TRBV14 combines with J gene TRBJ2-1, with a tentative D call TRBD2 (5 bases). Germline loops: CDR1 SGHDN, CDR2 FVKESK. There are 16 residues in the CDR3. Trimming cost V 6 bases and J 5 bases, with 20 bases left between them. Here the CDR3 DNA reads TGTGCCAGCAGTGCCGAAGCGGCATGGATAAACAATGAGCAGTTCTTC. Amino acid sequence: CASSAEAAWINNEQFF.

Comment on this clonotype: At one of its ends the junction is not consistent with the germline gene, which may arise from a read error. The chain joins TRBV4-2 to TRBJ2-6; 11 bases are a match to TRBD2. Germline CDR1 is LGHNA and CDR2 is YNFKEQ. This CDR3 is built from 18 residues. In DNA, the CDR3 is TGTGCCAGTAGCCAAGTTGGGACTAGCGGTTCTGGGGCCAATGTCCCGATTTTC. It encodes CASSQVGTSGSGANVPIF.

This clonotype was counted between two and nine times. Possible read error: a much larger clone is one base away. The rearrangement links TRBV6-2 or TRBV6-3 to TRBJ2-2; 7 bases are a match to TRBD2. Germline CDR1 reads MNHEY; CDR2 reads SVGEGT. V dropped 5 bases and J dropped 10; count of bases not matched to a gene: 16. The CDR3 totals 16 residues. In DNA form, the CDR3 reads TGTGCCAGCAGTATACAGCGGGGCCCCCTCGCCGAGGAGCTGTTTTTT. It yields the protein CASSIQRGPLAEELFF.

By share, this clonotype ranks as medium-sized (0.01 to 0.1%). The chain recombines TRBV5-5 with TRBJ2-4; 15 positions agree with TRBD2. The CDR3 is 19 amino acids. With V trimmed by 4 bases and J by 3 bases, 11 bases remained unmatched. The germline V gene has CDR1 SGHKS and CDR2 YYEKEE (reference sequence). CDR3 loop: CASSLGLAGGPTVKNIQYF. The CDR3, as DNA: TGTGCCAGCAGCCTAGGACTAGCGGGAGGGCCTACCGTCAAAAACATTCAGTACTTC.

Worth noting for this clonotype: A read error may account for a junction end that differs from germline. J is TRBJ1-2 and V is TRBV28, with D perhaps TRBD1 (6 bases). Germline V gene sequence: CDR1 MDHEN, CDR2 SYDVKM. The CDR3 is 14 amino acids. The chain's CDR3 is CASILAGHLYGYTF. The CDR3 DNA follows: TGTGCCAGCATTTTAGCGGGACACCTCTATGGTTACACCTTC.

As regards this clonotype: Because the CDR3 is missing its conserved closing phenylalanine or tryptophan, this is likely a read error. CDR3 region: CSVAPTGLHEQYS. Written as DNA, the CDR3 is TGCAGCGTCGCCCCGACAGGGCTCCACGAGCAGTACTCT. V usage is TRBV29-1 and J usage is TRBJ2-7, with TRBD1 identical over 7 bases. The CDR3 covers 13 residues. After removal of 6 bases from V and 5 bases from J, the junction contained 10 bases not matched to a gene. The germline V gene encodes CDR1 SQVTM and CDR2 ANQGSEA.

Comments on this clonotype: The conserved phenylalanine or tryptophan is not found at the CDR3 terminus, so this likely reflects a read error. CDR3 sequence (DNA): TGTGCCAGCACGTATAACAGGGTCCCTGAAGCTTTCTTA. Translation: CASTYNRVPEAFL. The chain has TRBV6-1 and TRBJ1-1; perhaps TRBD1 as D (6 bases). In germline, CDR1 is MNHNS, CDR2 SASEGT. V lost 7 bases, J lost 6 bases, and 15 bases lay in between. The CDR3 totals 13 residues.

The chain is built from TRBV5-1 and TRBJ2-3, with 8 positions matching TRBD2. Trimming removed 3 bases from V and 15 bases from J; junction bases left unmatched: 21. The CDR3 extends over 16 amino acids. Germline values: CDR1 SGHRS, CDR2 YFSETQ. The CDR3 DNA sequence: TGCGCCAGCAGCTATTTAGCGGGGTCTAGCACAGATACGTACTATTTT. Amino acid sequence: CASSYLAGSSTDTYYF.

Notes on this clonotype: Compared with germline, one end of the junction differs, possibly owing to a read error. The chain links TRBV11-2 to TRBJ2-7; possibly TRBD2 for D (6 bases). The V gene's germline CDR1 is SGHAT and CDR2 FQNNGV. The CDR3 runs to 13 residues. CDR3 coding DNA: TGTGCCAGCAGAGGGAGCGGGTGGAACGAGCAATACTTC. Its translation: CASRGSGWNEQYF.

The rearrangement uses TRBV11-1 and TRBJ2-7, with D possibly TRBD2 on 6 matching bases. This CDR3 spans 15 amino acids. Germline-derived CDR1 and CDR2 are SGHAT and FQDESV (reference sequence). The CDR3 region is CASSLTGSGEYEHYV. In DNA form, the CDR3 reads TGTGCCAGCAGCTTAACGGGGTCGGGAGAATACGAGCACTACGTC.

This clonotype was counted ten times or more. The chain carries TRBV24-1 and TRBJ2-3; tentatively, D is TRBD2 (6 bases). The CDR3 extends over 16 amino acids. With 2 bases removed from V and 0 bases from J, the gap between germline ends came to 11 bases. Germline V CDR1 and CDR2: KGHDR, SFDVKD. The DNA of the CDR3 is TGTGCCACCAGTGATTGGTCGGGAGTTAGCACAGATACGCAGTATTTT. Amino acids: CATSDWSGVSTDTQYF.

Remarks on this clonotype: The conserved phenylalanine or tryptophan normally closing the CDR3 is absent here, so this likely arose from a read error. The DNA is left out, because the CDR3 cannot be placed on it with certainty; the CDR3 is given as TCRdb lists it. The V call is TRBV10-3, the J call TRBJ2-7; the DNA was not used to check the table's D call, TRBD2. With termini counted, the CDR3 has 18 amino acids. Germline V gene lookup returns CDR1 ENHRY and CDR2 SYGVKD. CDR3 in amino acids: CAIRAPPGTSLTSGVQYS.

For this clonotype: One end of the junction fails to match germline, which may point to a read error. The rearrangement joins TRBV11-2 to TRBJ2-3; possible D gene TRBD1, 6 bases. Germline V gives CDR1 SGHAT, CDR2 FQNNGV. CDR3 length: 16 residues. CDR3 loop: CVSSRRSSGDTDTQYF. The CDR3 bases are TGTGTCAGCAGCAGAAGAAGTTCAGGGGACACAGATACGCAGTATTTT.

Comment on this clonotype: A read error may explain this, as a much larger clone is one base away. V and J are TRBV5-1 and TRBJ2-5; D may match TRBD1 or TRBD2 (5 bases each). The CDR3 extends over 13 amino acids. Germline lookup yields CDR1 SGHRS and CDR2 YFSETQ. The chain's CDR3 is CASSVGDGEAQCF. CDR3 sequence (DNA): TGCGCCAGCAGCGTGGGGGACGGAGAGGCCCAGTGCTTC.

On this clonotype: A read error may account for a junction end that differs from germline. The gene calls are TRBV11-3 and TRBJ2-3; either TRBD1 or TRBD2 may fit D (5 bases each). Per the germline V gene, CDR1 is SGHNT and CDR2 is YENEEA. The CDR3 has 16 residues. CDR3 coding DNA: TGTGCCAGCAGCGGCAGCCAGGCGAGAGGGGTGGATACGCAGTTTTTC. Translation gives CASSGSQARGVDTQFF. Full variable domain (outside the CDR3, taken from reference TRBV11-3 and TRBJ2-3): EAGVVQSPRYKIIEKKQPVAFWCNPISGHNTLYWYLQNLGQGPELLIRYENEEAVDDSQLPKDRFSAERLKGVDSTLKIQPAELGDSAVYLCASSGSQARGVDTQFFGPGTRLTVL.

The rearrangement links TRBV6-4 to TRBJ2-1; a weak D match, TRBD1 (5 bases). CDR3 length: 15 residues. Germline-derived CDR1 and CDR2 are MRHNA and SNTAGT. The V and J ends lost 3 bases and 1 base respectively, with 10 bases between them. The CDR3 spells CASSDYRGSYNEQFF. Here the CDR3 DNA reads TGTGCCAGCAGTGATTATAGGGGTTCCTACAATGAGCAGTTCTTC.

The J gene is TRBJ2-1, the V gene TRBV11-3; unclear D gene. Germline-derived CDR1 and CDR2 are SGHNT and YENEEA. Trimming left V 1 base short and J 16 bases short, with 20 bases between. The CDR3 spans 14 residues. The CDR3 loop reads CASSLGVSNDEEFF. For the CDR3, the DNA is TGTGCCAGCAGCTTAGGCGTCTCGAACGATGAGGAATTCTTC.

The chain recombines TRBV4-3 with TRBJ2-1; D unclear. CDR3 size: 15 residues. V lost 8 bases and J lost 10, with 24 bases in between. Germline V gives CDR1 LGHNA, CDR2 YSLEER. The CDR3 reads CASGPGGAVGSEQFF. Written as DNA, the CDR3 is TGCGCCAGCGGCCCTGGTGGCGCGGTAGGGTCGGAGCAGTTCTTC.

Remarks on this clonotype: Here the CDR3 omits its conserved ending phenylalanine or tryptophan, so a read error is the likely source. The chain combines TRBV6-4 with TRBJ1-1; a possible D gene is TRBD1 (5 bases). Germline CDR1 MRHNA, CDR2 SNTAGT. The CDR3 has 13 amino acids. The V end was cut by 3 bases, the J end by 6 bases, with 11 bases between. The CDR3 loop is CASSEDMGAEAFY. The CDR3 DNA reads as TGTGCCAGCAGTGAGGACATGGGAGCTGAAGCTTTCTAT.

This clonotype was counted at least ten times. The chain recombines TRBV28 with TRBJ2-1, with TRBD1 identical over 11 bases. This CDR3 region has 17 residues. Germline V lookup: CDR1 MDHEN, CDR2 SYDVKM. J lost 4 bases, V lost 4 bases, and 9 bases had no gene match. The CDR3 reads CASSSKRDRGVYNEQFF. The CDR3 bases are TGTGCCAGCAGTTCCAAAAGGGACAGGGGGGTGTACAATGAGCAGTTCTTC.

This CDR3 is CANTSEQLIYGYTF. The CDR3 bases are TGTGCCAACACCTCGGAACAGCTCATCTATGGCTACACCTTC. V is TRBV28 and J is TRBJ1-2, with D unclear. The CDR3 has 14 residues. Trimming took off 10 bases at V and 4 bases at J, with 19 bases between the two ends. CDR1 is MDHEN, CDR2 SYDVKM, per germline.

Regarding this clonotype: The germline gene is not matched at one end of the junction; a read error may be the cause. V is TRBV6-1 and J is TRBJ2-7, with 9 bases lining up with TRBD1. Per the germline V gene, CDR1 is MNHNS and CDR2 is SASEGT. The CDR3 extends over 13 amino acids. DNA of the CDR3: TGTACCAGCAGTGCGGGACAGGGCTACGACCAGTACTTC. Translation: CTSSAGQGYDQYF.